A selection of T cell receptor beta chains follows, all from one sample in a study of blood T cell repertoires in COVID-19. The protocol was immunoSEQ multiplex PCR, while the TCRdb copy is restricted to in-frame clones and leaves out a portion. Among some 150,000 clones listed, roughly 85% were seen once. The sequenced sample was peripheral blood. The receptor set was obtained from a man in his forties with acute or convalescent COVID-19. Both conserved end residues are part of each CDR3. D genes are given only for firm matches. A clone size is listed for some rows: how often the clone was seen (once, few, many), or a class if it is expanded.

D	V	J	size	CDR3	DNA
-	TRBV11-2	TRBJ2-5	-	CASSLRAREVEAQYF	TGTGCCAGCAGCTTAAGGGCCAGGGAGGTAGAGGCCCAGTACTTC
TRBD1	TRBV6-6	TRBJ1-1	-	CASTLSTGGGEAFF	TGTGCCAGCACCCTTTCGACAGGGGGCGGCGAAGCTTTCTTT
-	TRBV9	TRBJ1-6	-	CASSPSGSPLNNSPLHF	TGTGCCAGCAGCCCTAGTGGCAGTCCCCTGAATAATTCACCCCTCCACTTT
-	TRBV7-2	TRBJ1-2	-	CASSSDSLGDYGYTF	TGTGCCAGCAGCTCCGACTCCCTAGGAGACTATGGCTACACCTTC
-	TRBV2	TRBJ1-1	-	CASSGTALNTEAFF	TGTGCCAGCAGTGGAACAGCCTTGAACACTGAAGCTTTCTTT
-	TRBV4-3	TRBJ1-2	-	CASSQVVGRLYYGYTF	TGCGCCAGCAGCCAAGTAGTGGGCAGGCTGTATTATGGCTACACCTTC
TRBD1	TRBV5-4	TRBJ1-4	-	CASSLEGQGKKLFF	TGTGCCAGCAGCTTGGAGGGACAGGGAAAAAAACTGTTTTTT
-	TRBV7-9	TRBJ2-1	-	CASSLTGTFYNEQFF	TGTGCCAGCAGCTTAACCGGGACTTTCTACAATGAGCAGTTCTTC
-	TRBV3-1/TRBV3-2	TRBJ1-6	-	CASSRTAGSYNSPLHF	TGTGCCAGCAGCCGGACAGCAGGCTCCTATAATTCACCCCTCCACTTT
-	TRBV25-1	TRBJ1-2	-	CASRTDPGGSGYTF	TGTGCCAGCAGAACAGATCCCGGAGGTAGTGGCTACACCTTC
TRBD2	TRBV20-1	TRBJ2-1	-	CSASLAGFLRGEQFF	TGCAGTGCTAGTCTAGCGGGGTTTCTCCGCGGTGAGCAGTTCTTC
TRBD1	TRBV6-5	TRBJ2-7	-	CASSVRDSLEQYF	TGTGCCAGCAGCGTCCGGGACAGTCTCGAGCAGTACTTC
-	TRBV9	TRBJ2-2	-	CASSAARRGNTGELFF	TGTGCCAGCAGCGCTGCCCGGCGGGGGAACACCGGGGAGCTGTTTTTT
TRBD1	TRBV7-2	TRBJ1-4	-	CASSPGQAFNEKLFF	TGTGCCAGCAGCCCGGGACAGGCCTTTAATGAAAAACTGTTTTTT
-	TRBV5-5	TRBJ1-4	-	CASSPQIIEGEKLFF	TGTGCCAGCAGCCCCCAGATCATAGAGGGTGAAAAACTGTTTTTT
-	TRBV6-5	TRBJ1-1	few	CASSYSGGEAFF	TGTGCCAGCAGTTACTCGGGAGGAGAAGCTTTCTTT
-	TRBV19	TRBJ1-1	-	CASMENSAEAFF	TGTGCCAGTATGGAGAATAGCGCTGAAGCTTTCTTT
TRBD1	TRBV9	TRBJ1-2	-	CASTSDIPGQGALGGYGYTF	TGTGCCAGCACCTCCGACATACCGGGACAGGGGGCTCTAGGAGGCTATGGCTACACCTTC
-	TRBV27	TRBJ1-2	-	CASSLSGSGYTF	TGTGCCAGCAGTTTATCTGGGAGCGGCTACACCTTC
TRBD1	TRBV12-3/TRBV12-4	TRBJ1-3	-	CASRGQGNTIYF	TGTGCCAGCAGGGGACAGGGAAACACCATATATTTT
TRBD1	TRBV6-5	TRBJ1-5	-	CASNPGGSQPQHF	TGTGCCAGCAACCCAGGGGGGAGTCAGCCCCAGCATTTT
TRBD2	TRBV5-1	TRBJ2-5	-	CASSLGRLAGEETQYF	TGCGCCAGCAGCTTGGGACGTTTAGCGGGGGAAGAGACCCAGTACTTC
TRBD1	TRBV9	TRBJ2-1	-	CASSFGQGSAQFF	TGTGCCAGCAGCTTCGGACAGGGGTCGGCGCAGTTCTTC
-	TRBV18	TRBJ1-6	few	CASSPEYSFNSPLHF	TGTGCCAGCTCACCAGAGTACAGCTTTAATTCACCCCTCCACTTT
-	TRBV30	TRBJ1-1	-	CAWSVGGKVTEAFF	TGTGCCTGGAGTGTCGGAGGGAAGGTCACTGAAGCTTTCTTT
-	TRBV6-5	TRBJ2-7	-	CASGRGGFYEQYF	TGTGCCAGCGGTAGAGGGGGATTCTACGAGCAGTACTTC
-	TRBV30	TRBJ1-4	once	CAWVGDSSEKLFF	TGTGCCTGGGTAGGTGACAGCTCCGAAAAACTGTTTTTT
-	TRBV30	TRBJ1-5	once	CAWSNRVDQPQHF	TGTGCCTGGAGCAACAGGGTGGATCAGCCCCAGCATTTT
TRBD2	TRBV10-3	TRBJ2-3	-	CATLAGALMQYF	TGTGCCACTCTAGCGGGGGCCCTTATGCAGTATTTT
-	TRBV30	TRBJ1-6	many	CAWNVRAYNSPLHF	TGTGCCTGGAATGTTCGGGCCTATAATTCACCCCTCCACTTT
-	TRBV29-1	TRBJ1-2	-	CSVGDRNYGYTF	TGCAGCGTTGGCGACAGAAACTATGGCTACACCTTC
-	TRBV2	TRBJ2-2	once	CASTRENTGELFF	TGTGCCAGCACACGGGAGAACACCGGGGAGCTGTTTTTT
-	TRBV19	TRBJ2-4	-	CASSHPQQGVIQYF	TGTGCCAGTAGCCACCCCCAACAGGGTGTGATTCAGTACTTC
-	TRBV2	TRBJ1-1	-	CASSVRIMNTEAFF	TGTGCCAGCTCAGTGCGGATAATGAACACTGAAGCTTTCTTT
-	TRBV6-5	TRBJ1-2	-	CASSYGGNYGYTF	TGTGCCAGCAGTTACGGGGGCAACTATGGCTACACCTTC
-	TRBV5-4	TRBJ1-2	-	CASGGVNGYTF	TGTGCCAGTGGGGGGGTAAATGGCTACACCTTC
-	TRBV29-1	TRBJ2-3	-	CSVESGSSTDTQYF	TGCAGCGTTGAGTCTGGCTCTAGCACAGATACGCAGTATTTT
-	TRBV7-3	TRBJ2-3	-	CASSPPSTDTQYF	TGTGCCAGCAGTCCTCCTAGCACAGATACGCAGTATTTT
-	TRBV23-1	TRBJ2-7	-	CANAGTETYEQYF	TGCGCAAATGCCGGGACTGAGACCTACGAGCAGTACTTC
TRBD1	TRBV27	TRBJ2-7	-	CASSPDRGSRYEQYF	TGTGCCAGCAGTCCGGACAGGGGCAGTAGGTACGAGCAGTACTTC
TRBD2	TRBV7-2	TRBJ2-5	-	CASSSPERGKETQYF	TGTGCCAGCAGCTCCCCAGAGCGGGGGAAAGAGACCCAGTACTTC
-	TRBV6-5	TRBJ1-1	-	CASSYGRGSGTEAFF	TGTGCCAGCAGTTACGGTAGGGGGTCGGGCACTGAAGCTTTCTTT
-	TRBV27	TRBJ1-6	-	CASSLLADYYNSPLHF	TGTGCCAGCAGTTTATTAGCAGATTACTATAATTCACCCCTCCACTTT
-	TRBV12-3/TRBV12-4	TRBJ1-2	-	CASSLDRIRGYTF	TGTGCCAGCAGTTTAGACAGAATCCGTGGCTACACCTTC
TRBD1	TRBV12-5	TRBJ2-6	-	CASGLSPRQGEVGANVLTF	TGTGCTAGTGGTTTAAGTCCTAGACAGGGGGAAGTGGGGGCCAACGTCCTGACTTTC
TRBD1	TRBV6-5	TRBJ2-7	-	CASRRTGTGEYEQYF	TGTGCCAGCAGGCGGACCGGGACAGGGGAATACGAGCAGTACTTC
TRBD1	TRBV9	TRBJ1-1	-	CASSGGQLNTEAFF	TGTGCCAGCAGCGGGGGACAGTTGAACACTGAAGCTTTCTTT
-	TRBV7-9	TRBJ2-1	-	CASSFGRDEQFF	TGTGCCAGCAGCTTTGGCCGTGATGAGCAGTTCTTC
-	TRBV6-1	TRBJ2-1	-	CASSENWRSNEQFF	TGTGCCAGCAGTGAGAATTGGAGGTCCAATGAGCAGTTCTTC
-	TRBV3-1/TRBV3-2	TRBJ2-7	few	CASSQDLRLAWDHEQYF	TGTGCCAGCAGCCAAGATCTCAGGCTAGCTTGGGATCACGAGCAGTACTTC
-	TRBV2	TRBJ2-7	-	CASSPSGQLYEQYF	TGTGCCAGCAGCCCCTCAGGACAGCTCTACGAGCAGTACTTC
-	TRBV23-1	TRBJ1-2	-	CASGLSRMRDYYGYTF	TGCGCCAGCGGACTCTCAAGGATGAGGGACTACTATGGCTACACCTTC
-	TRBV30	TRBJ2-7	-	CAWRRQRSSYEQYF	TGTGCCTGGAGGCGGCAGCGATCCTCCTACGAGCAGTACTTC
-	TRBV5-1	TRBJ2-1	-	CATGLSSYNEQFF	TGCGCCACCGGACTTAGCTCCTACAATGAGCAGTTCTTC
TRBD1	TRBV29-1	TRBJ1-5	-	CSVAGQGNQPQHF	TGCAGCGTTGCGGGACAGGGAAATCAGCCCCAGCATTTT
-	TRBV5-4	TRBJ2-2	-	CASSTPTGNTGELFF	TGTGCCAGCAGCACCCCGACAGGGAACACCGGGGAGCTGTTTTTT
-	TRBV29-1	TRBJ2-3	once	CSVDRGSSTDTQYF	TGCAGCGTTGACAGGGGCTCTAGCACAGATACGCAGTATTTT
-	TRBV6-6	TRBJ2-1	-	CASSYSPDSRKQFF	TGTGCCAGCAGTTACTCGCCTGACTCGAGGAAGCAGTTCTTC
-	TRBV5-4	TRBJ1-2	-	CASSQNYGYTF	TGTGCCAGCAGTCAGAACTATGGCTACACCTTC
TRBD2	TRBV5-6	TRBJ2-1	-	CASSVGTSGVTEQFF	TGTGCCAGCAGCGTAGGGACTAGCGGGGTTACTGAGCAGTTCTTC